A selection of T cell receptor beta chains follows, all from one sample in a study of early T cells in non-severe SARS-CoV-2 infection. TCRdb independently ran MiXCR on the 5' RACE reads; one entry per CDR3 protein. The sample yields 100,000 to 150,000 distinct CDR3 sequences, around 14% seen once. The sample was whole blood. All receptors derive from an adult who was a healthcare worker with PCR-confirmed SARS-CoV-2 infection or an uninfected control (not recorded which). The CDR3 runs from the conserved cysteine through the conserved F or W. The D gene is left open where the match is weak. Some rows have no size entry. The others give once, few or many, or a class for an expanded clone.

j_call	clone_size	v_call	d_call	cdr3_length	cdr3_nt	cdr3_aa
TRBJ2-5	few	TRBV5-1	NA	14	TGCGCCAGCAGCTTGCCGGGGGCCCAAGAGACCCAGTACTTC	CASSLPGAQETQYF
TRBJ2-6	many	TRBV12-3/TRBV12-4	NA	12	TGTGCCAGCAGTCCCACGTCCAACGTCCTGACTTTC	CASSPTSNVLTF
TRBJ2-3	NA	TRBV12-3/TRBV12-4	NA	13	TGTGCCAGCAGTTCTACCTTGGCGTGGACGCAGTATTTT	CASSSTLAWTQYF
TRBJ1-2	NA	TRBV7-9	NA	13	TGTGCCAGCAGCTTAGCAGGGGCGTATGGCTACACCTTC	CASSLAGAYGYTF
TRBJ2-7	NA	TRBV5-1	TRBD1	16	TGCGCCAGCAGGCGTGAGACAGGGGCAGGAGTTTACGAGCAGTACTTC	CASRRETGAGVYEQYF
TRBJ1-6	NA	TRBV29-1	TRBD1	13	TGCAGCGTTAGACCGGGACAGGATTCACCCCTCCACTTT	CSVRPGQDSPLHF
TRBJ1-3	NA	TRBV13	TRBD1	14	TGTGCCAGCAGCCCGCGGACAGGGGCAAACACCATATATTTT	CASSPRTGANTIYF
TRBJ1-1	few	TRBV20-1	NA	13	TGCAGTGCTAGGGATAGTAGAACGGCTGAAGCTTTCTTT	CSARDSRTAEAFF
TRBJ2-3	many	TRBV20-1	TRBD2	16	TGCAGTGCTAGCGAAGACCCTAGCGGGGCATCAGATACGCAGTATTTT	CSASEDPSGASDTQYF
TRBJ1-5	few	TRBV12-3/TRBV12-4	NA	13	TGTGCCAGCAGTGCGGGGAATAATCAGCCCCAGCATTTT	CASSAGNNQPQHF
TRBJ2-3	NA	TRBV12-3/TRBV12-4	TRBD2	13	TGTGCCAGCCAAGCGGGGGGCACAGATACGCAGTATTTT	CASQAGGTDTQYF
TRBJ1-5	many	TRBV12-3/TRBV12-4	NA	14	TGTGCCAGCAGTTCCGATGGTAACAATCAGCCCCAGCATTTT	CASSSDGNNQPQHF
TRBJ2-1	NA	TRBV7-2	NA	12	TGTGCCAGCAGATTCTATCAGGACACGTCAATTTTC	CASRFYQDTSIF
TRBJ2-3	few	TRBV5-8	NA	12	TGTGCCAGCAGATTCATAGGGCCTACGCAGTATTTT	CASRFIGPTQYF
TRBJ1-5	NA	TRBV6-5	TRBD1	15	TGTGCCAGCAGGAGGACAGGCCGTATTAATCAGCCCCAGCATTTT	CASRRTGRINQPQHF
TRBJ1-4	NA	TRBV4-1	NA	19	TGCGCCAGCAGCCGAAGGGACACCTGGGCCCAAGCAACTAATGAAAAACTGTTTTTT	CASSRRDTWAQATNEKLFF
TRBJ1-1	NA	TRBV9	NA	13	TGTGCCAGCAGCGTAAACGTCAACACTGAAGCTTTCTTT	CASSVNVNTEAFF
TRBJ2-5	NA	TRBV7-9	NA	13	TGTGCCAGCAGCTTAGGAGTTTCAGAGACCCAGTACTTC	CASSLGVSETQYF
TRBJ1-4	NA	TRBV5-6	NA	15	TGTGCCAGCAGCTTGACGGGGCTGCCGGATGAAAAACTGTTTTTT	CASSLTGLPDEKLFF
TRBJ2-5	many	TRBV19	TRBD2	15	TGTGCCAGTAGTCCTAACCGACTAGCTGGCGAGACCCAGTACTTC	CASSPNRLAGETQYF
TRBJ2-5	few	TRBV7-9	TRBD2	15	TGTGCCAGCAGCTTAGCGCTAGGACTAGCGGTGACCCAGTACTTC	CASSLALGLAVTQYF
TRBJ2-7	NA	TRBV12-3/TRBV12-4	TRBD2	15	TGTGCCAGCAGTGCCGGACTAGCGGGGGGCTACGAGCAGTACTTC	CASSAGLAGGYEQYF
TRBJ2-5	NA	TRBV18	TRBD2	15	TGTGCCAGCTCACCCACCTCTAGCGGCGGGGAGACCCAGTACTTC	CASSPTSSGGETQYF
TRBJ2-7	NA	TRBV11-1	NA	14	TGTGCCAGCAGCGGGCGGACGGCTACCTACGAGCAGTACTTC	CASSGRTATYEQYF
TRBJ2-1	NA	TRBV3-1	TRBD2	17	TGTGCCAGCAGTTTCGGACTAGCGGGGGGGCCGAGGAATGAGCAGTTCTTC	CASSFGLAGGPRNEQFF
TRBJ2-2	few	TRBV29-1	NA	14	TGCAGCGTTCGTAGTGGGGGCAGAGCCGGGGAGCTGTTTTTT	CSVRSGGRAGELFF
TRBJ1-5	many	TRBV12-3/TRBV12-4	NA	12	TGTGCCAGCAGGGCTCAGAATCAGCCCCAGCATTTT	CASRAQNQPQHF
TRBJ2-3	few	TRBV18	NA	14	TGTGCCAGCTCCCGTTGGGGGAGGACAGATACGCAGTATTTT	CASSRWGRTDTQYF
TRBJ2-2	NA	TRBV2	NA	13	TGTGCCAGCACCGCGGGACCCCGCGGGGAGCTGTTTTTT	CASTAGPRGELFF
TRBJ1-1	NA	TRBV5-5	NA	17	TGTGCCAGCAGCCCGAAACCGGCGTGGGGCTTGAGCACTGAAGCTTTCTTT	CASSPKPAWGLSTEAFF
TRBJ2-7	NA	TRBV14	TRBD1	13	TGTGCCAGCAGCCCGGGACAGTCCCTCGAGCAGTACTTC	CASSPGQSLEQYF
TRBJ1-6	few	TRBV13	NA	16	TGTGCCAGCAGCCCTACCCCCGACGGACGGAATTCACCCCTCCACTTT	CASSPTPDGRNSPLHF
TRBJ2-5	few	TRBV10-3	NA	16	TGTGCCATCAGTGAGTCCAAAGGCAGGGGGGAAGAGACCCAGTACTTC	CAISESKGRGEETQYF
TRBJ2-7	NA	TRBV29-1	TRBD1	13	TGCAGCGTTGGCTACAGGGGTGGGGACGAGCAGTACTTC	CSVGYRGGDEQYF
TRBJ2-3	NA	TRBV7-7	NA	13	TGTGCCAGCAGCTTAGCGGACGCGGATACGCAGTATTTT	CASSLADADTQYF
TRBJ2-7	few	TRBV6-6	NA	13	TGTGCCAGCACCCCGGGCCTCGCCTACGAGCAGTACTTC	CASTPGLAYEQYF
TRBJ1-1	NA	TRBV5-1	NA	15	TGCGCCAGCAGTTCCACCGGCGGGGGGAACACTGAAGCTTTCTTT	CASSSTGGGNTEAFF
TRBJ2-7	few	TRBV29-1	TRBD1	12	TGCAGCGTTTTCGGACAGGGGTACGAGCAGTACTTC	CSVFGQGYEQYF
TRBJ1-2	NA	TRBV2	NA	13	TGTGCCAGCAGTGAAATGGGTACAGATGGCTACACCTTC	CASSEMGTDGYTF
TRBJ2-1	NA	TRBV7-9	NA	13	TGTGCCAGCAGCTTAGCGGGGGCCAATGAGCAGTTCTTC	CASSLAGANEQFF
TRBJ1-5	NA	TRBV12-3/TRBV12-4	NA	15	TGTGCCAGCAGCCGGAGCGGGACCTTCAATCAGCCCCAGCATTTT	CASSRSGTFNQPQHF
TRBJ1-1	few	TRBV4-1	NA	13	TGCGCCAGCAGCCAATTTGGGGAAGGGAGAGCTTTCTTT	CASSQFGEGRAFF
TRBJ2-3	few	TRBV13	TRBD2	17	TGTGCCAGCAGCCCTAAATCGACTAGCGGGGGCACAGATACGCAGTATTTT	CASSPKSTSGGTDTQYF
TRBJ1-5	NA	TRBV5-1	TRBD1	15	TGCGCCAGCAGCTCAGGACAGGGGGCAGGGCAGCCCCAGCATTTT	CASSSGQGAGQPQHF
TRBJ2-2	many	TRBV9	NA	14	TGTGCCAGCAGCGGGCAGGGGAACACCGGGGAGCTGTTTTTT	CASSGQGNTGELFF
TRBJ2-1	NA	TRBV7-9	TRBD2	19	TGTGCCAGCAGCTCCCCCCTCGGGGTAGCGGGAAGCTCCTACAATGAGCAGTTCTTC	CASSSPLGVAGSSYNEQFF
TRBJ2-2	few	TRBV7-7	NA	14	TGTGCCAGCAGCTTGACAGACAACACCGGGGAGCTGTTTTTT	CASSLTDNTGELFF
TRBJ1-1	few	TRBV29-1	NA	13	TGCAGCGTTAGAATGGGAATGAACACTGAAGCTTTCTTT	CSVRMGMNTEAFF
TRBJ2-3	many	TRBV7-8	NA	16	TGTGCCAGCAGCTTAGCGGAGTGGCAGCCCACAGATACGCAGTATTTT	CASSLAEWQPTDTQYF
TRBJ2-3	many	TRBV29-1	TRBD2	15	TGCAGCGCCCGAAGGACTAGCGGGGGTACAGATACGCAGTATTTT	CSARRTSGGTDTQYF
TRBJ2-5	many	TRBV11-3	NA	13	TGTGCCAGCAGCTTAGAACGCAGAGAGACCCAGTACTTC	CASSLERRETQYF
TRBJ2-7	NA	TRBV29-1	NA	10	TGCAGCGTTGAGGAGGGCGGGCAGTACTTC	CSVEEGGQYF
TRBJ2-4	many	TRBV12-3/TRBV12-4	NA	13	TGTGCCAGCAGCGTAGATGGTGGGACCATTCAGTACTTC	CASSVDGGTIQYF
TRBJ2-2	many	TRBV11-2	NA	14	TGTGCCAGCAGCTTGACAGGAGTCACCGGGGAGCTGTTTTTT	CASSLTGVTGELFF
TRBJ2-7	NA	TRBV10-3	TRBD1	15	TGTGCCATCAGTGAGACCGGGACAGGGGGTGACGAGCAGTACTTC	CAISETGTGGDEQYF
TRBJ1-1	NA	TRBV20-1	NA	13	TGCAGTGCTATAGGGTCGGCGAACACTGAAGCTTTCTTT	CSAIGSANTEAFF
TRBJ1-5	NA	TRBV6-1	NA	13	TGTGCCAGCGGGACGGATAGCAATCAGCCCCAGCATTTT	CASGTDSNQPQHF
TRBJ2-3	NA	TRBV4-1	NA	13	TGCGCCAGCAGCCAAGAAGTTAGGGATACGCAGTATTTT	CASSQEVRDTQYF
TRBJ2-7	NA	TRBV29-1	TRBD1	13	TGCAGCGTGCCCGGGACAGTACCCTACGAGCAGTACTTC	CSVPGTVPYEQYF